This entry concerns a single T cell receptor (beta chain). Its antigen is as yet unknown. These data are taken from a study of STAT5B mutations in CD4+ large granular lymphocyte leukemia. Study in general: Among healthy donors, a particular HLA allele went with more CDR3 'QG' motifs. Study-wide results and caveats: Compared with healthy controls (2/35), patient top clones favored TRBV06 (8/27).

The survey-level immunoSEQ assay was used. Using immunoSEQ multiplex PCR, the repertoire was profiled, and TCRdb retains in-frame clones only, with some absent. Of 40,000 to 45,000 clones in the sample, about 81% were seen once. With 4 bases clipped from V and 4 bases from J, the junction kept 3 bases outside the gene matches. This CDR3 region has 15 residues. CDR1 and CDR2 (germline): MNHNY, SVGAGI (reference sequence). The specimen sequenced was CD4+ T cells from blood buffy coats. The chain is built from TRBV6-6 and TRBJ2-2; 10 nucleotides match TRBD1. This TCR came from a human donor in good health. The CDR3 loop reads CASSLRTGGTGELFF. For the CDR3, the DNA is TGTGCCAGCAGTTTAAGGACAGGGGGCACCGGGGAGCTGTTTTTT.